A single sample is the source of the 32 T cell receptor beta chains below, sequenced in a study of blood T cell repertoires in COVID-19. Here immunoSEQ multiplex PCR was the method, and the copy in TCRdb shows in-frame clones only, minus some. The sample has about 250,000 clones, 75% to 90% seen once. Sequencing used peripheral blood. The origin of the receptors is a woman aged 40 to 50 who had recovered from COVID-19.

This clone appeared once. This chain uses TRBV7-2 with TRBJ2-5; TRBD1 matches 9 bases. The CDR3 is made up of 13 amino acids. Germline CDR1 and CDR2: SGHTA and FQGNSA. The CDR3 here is CAVGDRAKETQYF. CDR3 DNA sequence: TGTGCAGTTGGGGACAGGGCGAAAGAGACCCAGTACTTC.

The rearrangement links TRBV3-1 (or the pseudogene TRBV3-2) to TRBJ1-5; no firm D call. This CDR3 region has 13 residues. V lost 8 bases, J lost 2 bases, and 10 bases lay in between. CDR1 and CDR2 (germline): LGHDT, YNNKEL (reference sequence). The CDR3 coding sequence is TGTGCCAGCGGTGCCGCGGGCAATCAGCCCCAGCATTTT. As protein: CASGAAGNQPQHF.

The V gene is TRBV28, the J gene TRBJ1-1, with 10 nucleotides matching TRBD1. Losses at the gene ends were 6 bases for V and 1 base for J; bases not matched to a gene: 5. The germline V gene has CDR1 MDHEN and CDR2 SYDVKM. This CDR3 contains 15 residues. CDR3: CASRTGGGGNTEAFF. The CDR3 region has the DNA TGTGCCAGCAGGACAGGGGGCGGGGGGAACACTGAAGCTTTCTTT.

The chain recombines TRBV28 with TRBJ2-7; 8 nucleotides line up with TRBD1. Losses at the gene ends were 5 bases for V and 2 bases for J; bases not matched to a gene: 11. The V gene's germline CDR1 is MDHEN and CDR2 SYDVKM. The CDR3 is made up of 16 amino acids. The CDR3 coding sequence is TGTGCCAGCAGTCCCCCCCGGGACAGGACAACCTACGAGCAGTACTTC. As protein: CASSPPRDRTTYEQYF.

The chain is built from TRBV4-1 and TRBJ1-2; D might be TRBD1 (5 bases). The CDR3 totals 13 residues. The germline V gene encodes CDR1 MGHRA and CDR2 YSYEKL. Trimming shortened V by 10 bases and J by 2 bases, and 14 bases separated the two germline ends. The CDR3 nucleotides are TGCGCCACACACGGAAGGGGAAACTATGGCTACACCTTC. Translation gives CATHGRGNYGYTF.

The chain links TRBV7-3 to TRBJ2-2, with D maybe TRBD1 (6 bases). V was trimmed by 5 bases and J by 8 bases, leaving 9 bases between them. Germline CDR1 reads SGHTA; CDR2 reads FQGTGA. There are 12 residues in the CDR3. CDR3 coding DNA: TGTGCCAGCAGCCTACAGGGAGGGGAGCTGTTTTTT. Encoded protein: CASSLQGGELFF.

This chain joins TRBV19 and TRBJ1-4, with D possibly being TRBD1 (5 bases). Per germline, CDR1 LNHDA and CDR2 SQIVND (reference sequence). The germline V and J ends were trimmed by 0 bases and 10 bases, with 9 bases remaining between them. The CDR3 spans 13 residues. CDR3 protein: CASSIDRVGKLFF. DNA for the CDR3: TGTGCCAGTAGTATAGACAGGGTGGGAAAACTGTTTTTT. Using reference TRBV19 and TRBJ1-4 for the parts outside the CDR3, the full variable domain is DGGITQSPKYLFRKEGQNVTLSCEQNLNHDAMYWYRQDPGQGLRLIYYSQIVNDFQKGDIAEGYSVSREKKESFPLTVTSAQKNPTAFYLCASSIDRVGKLFFGSGTQLSVL.

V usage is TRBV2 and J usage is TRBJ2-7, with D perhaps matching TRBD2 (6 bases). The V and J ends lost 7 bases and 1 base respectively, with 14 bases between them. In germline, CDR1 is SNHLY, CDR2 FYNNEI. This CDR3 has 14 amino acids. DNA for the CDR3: TGTGCCAGCAAAGGGACTGAGGTTTCCTACGAGCAGTACTTC. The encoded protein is CASKGTEVSYEQYF.

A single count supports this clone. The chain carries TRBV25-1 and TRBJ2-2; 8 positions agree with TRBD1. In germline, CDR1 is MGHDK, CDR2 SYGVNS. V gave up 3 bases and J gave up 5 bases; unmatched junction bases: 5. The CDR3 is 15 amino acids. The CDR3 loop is CASSDLDRETGELFF. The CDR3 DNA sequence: TGTGCCAGCAGTGACTTGGACAGGGAGACCGGGGAGCTGTTTTTT.

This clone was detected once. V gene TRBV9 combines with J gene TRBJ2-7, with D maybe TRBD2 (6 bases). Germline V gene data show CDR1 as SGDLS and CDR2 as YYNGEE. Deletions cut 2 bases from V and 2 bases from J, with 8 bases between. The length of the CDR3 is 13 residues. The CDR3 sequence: CASSVAGPYEQYV. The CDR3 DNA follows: TGTGCCAGCAGCGTGGCGGGACCCTACGAGCAGTACGTC.

In nucleotides, the CDR3 is TGCGCCAGCGAGGGCGGGGGCACAGATACGCAGTATTTT. Encoded protein: CASEGGGTDTQYF. This chain uses TRBV10-2 with TRBJ2-3; the D gene is possibly TRBD2 (6 bases). This CDR3 contains 13 residues. Trimming pared 8 bases from V and 1 base from J, leaving 10 bases between. Germline CDR1 and CDR2: WSHSY and SAAADI.

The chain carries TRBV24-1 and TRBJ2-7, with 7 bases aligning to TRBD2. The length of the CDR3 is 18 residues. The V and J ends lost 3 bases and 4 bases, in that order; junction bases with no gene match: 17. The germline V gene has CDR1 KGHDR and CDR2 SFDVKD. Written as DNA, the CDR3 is TGTGCCACCAGTGATAACGGGACTTTAAAGCGGGATCGGTACGAGCAGTACGTC. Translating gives CATSDNGTLKRDRYEQYV.

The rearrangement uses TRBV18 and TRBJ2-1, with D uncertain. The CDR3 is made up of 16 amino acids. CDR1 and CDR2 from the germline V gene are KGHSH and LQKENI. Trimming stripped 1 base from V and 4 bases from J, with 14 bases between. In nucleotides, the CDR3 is TGTGCCAGCTCACCACTTTCTTCGGTGATATACAATGAGCAGTTCTTC. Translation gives CASSPLSSVIYNEQFF.

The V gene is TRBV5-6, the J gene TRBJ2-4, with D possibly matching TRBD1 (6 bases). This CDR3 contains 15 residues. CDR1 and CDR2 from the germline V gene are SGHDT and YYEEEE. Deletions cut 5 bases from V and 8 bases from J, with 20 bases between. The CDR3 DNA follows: TGTGCCAGCAGTCGAACAGACAGGTTCCTGGACATTCAGTACTTC. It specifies CASSRTDRFLDIQYF. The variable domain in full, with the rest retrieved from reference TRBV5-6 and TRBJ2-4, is DAGVTQSPTHLIKTRGQQVTLRCSPKSGHDTVSWYQQALGQGPQFIFQYYEEEERQRGNFPDRFSGHQFPNYSSELNVNALLLGDSALYLCASSRTDRFLDIQYFGAGTRLSVL.

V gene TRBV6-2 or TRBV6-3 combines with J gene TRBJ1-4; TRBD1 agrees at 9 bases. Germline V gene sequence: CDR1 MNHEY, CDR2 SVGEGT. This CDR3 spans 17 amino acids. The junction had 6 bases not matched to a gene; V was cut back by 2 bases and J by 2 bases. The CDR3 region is CASSYLQGASTNEKLFF. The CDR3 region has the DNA TGTGCCAGCAGTTACCTACAGGGGGCGTCGACTAATGAAAAACTGTTTTTT.

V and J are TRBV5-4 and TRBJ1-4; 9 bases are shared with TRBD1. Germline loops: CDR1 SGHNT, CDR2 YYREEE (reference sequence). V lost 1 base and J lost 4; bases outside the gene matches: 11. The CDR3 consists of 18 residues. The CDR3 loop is CASSLLGTGSFNNEKLFF. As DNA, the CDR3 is TGTGCCAGCAGCTTGCTTGGGACAGGGAGTTTTAATAATGAAAAACTGTTTTTT.

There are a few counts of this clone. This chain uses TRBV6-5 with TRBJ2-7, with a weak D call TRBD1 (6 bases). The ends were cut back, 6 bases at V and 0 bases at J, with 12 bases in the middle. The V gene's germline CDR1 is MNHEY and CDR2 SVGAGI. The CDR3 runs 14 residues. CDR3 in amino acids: CASSVRQASYEQYF. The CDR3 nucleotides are TGTGCCAGCAGCGTTCGACAGGCCTCCTACGAGCAGTACTTC.

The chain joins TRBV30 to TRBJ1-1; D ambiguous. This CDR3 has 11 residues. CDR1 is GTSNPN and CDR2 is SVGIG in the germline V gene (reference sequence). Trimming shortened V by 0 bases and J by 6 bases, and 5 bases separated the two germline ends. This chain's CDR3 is CAWSVEAEAFF. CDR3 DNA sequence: TGTGCCTGGAGTGTGGAGGCTGAAGCTTTCTTT.

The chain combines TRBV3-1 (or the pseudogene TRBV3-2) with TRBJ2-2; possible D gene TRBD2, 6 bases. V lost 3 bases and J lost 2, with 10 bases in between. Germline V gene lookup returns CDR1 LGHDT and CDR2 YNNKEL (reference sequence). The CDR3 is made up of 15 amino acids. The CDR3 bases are TGTGCCAGCAGCCAGGCGGGACGCAACACCGGGGAGCTGTTTTTT. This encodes CASSQAGRNTGELFF.

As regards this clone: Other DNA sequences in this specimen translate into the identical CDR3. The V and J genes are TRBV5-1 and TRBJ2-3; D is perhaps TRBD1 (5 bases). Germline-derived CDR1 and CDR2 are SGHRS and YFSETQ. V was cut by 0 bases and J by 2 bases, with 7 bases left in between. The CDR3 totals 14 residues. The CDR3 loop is CASSLAGSTDTQYF. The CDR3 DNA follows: TGCGCCAGCAGCTTGGCAGGGTCCACAGATACGCAGTATTTT.

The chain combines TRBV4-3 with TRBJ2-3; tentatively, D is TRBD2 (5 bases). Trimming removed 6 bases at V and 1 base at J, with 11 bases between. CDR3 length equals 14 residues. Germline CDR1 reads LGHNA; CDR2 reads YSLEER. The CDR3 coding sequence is TGCGCCAGCAGTGGGATGGGAGGCACAGATACGCAGTATTTT. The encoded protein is CASSGMGGTDTQYF.

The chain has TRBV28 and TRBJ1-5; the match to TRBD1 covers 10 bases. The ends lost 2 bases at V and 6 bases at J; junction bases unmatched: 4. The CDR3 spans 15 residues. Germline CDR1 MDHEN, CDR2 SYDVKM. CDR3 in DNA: TGTGCCAGCAGTTTACCCCGGACAGGGGGTCAGCCCCAGCATTTT. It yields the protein CASSLPRTGGQPQHF.

Here the CDR3 reads CASSGATGGASTEAFF. CDR3 nucleotide sequence: TGTGCCAGCAGCGGAGCAACAGGGGGCGCATCCACTGAAGCTTTCTTT. This chain links TRBV11-2 with TRBJ1-1; 9 bases match TRBD1. The CDR3 extends over 16 amino acids. The ends lost 5 bases at V and 4 bases at J; junction bases unmatched: 11. Germline lookup yields CDR1 SGHAT and CDR2 FQNNGV.

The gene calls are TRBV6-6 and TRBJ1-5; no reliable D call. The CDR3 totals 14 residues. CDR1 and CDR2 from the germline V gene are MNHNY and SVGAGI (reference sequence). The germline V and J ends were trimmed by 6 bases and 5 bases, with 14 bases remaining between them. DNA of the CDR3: TGTGCCAGCAGCCCCGATTCGAGTTATCAGCCCCAGCATTTT. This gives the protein CASSPDSSYQPQHF.

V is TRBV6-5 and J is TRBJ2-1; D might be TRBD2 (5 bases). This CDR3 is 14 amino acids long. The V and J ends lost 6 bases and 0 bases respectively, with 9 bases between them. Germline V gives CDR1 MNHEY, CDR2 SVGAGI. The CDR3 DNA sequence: TGTGCCAGCAGGTCCGGGATCTCCTACAATGAGCAGTTCTTC. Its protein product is CASRSGISYNEQFF.

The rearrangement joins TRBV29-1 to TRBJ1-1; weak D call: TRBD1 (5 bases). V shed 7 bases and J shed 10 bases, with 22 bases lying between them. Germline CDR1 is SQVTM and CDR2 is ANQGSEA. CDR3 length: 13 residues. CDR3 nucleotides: TGCAGCGCGAAAATTGGCAGGGCGCAGGGAGCTTTCTTT. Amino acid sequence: CSAKIGRAQGAFF.

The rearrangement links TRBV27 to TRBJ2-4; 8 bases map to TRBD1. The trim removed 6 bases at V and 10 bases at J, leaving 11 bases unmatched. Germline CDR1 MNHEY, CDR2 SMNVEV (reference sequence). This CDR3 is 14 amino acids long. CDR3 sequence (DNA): TGTGCCAGCAGCACCCAGGGGGCGAGCTCAATTCAGTACTTC. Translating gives CASSTQGASSIQYF.

CDR3: CASSQGQGLGYGYTF. CDR3 sequence (DNA): TGCGCCAGCAGCCAAGGGCAGGGGTTAGGCTATGGCTACACCTTC. The chain combines TRBV4-3 with TRBJ1-2; D possibly corresponds to TRBD1 (6 bases). Trimming pared 1 base from V and 4 bases from J, leaving 13 bases between. The CDR3 runs to 15 residues. CDR1 is LGHNA, CDR2 YSLEER, per germline.

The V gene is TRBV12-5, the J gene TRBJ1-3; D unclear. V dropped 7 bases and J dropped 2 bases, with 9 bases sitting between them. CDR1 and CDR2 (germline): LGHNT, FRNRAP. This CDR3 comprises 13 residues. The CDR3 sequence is CASDPGTGNTIYF. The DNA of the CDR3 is TGTGCTAGTGACCCCGGGACTGGAAACACCATATATTTT.

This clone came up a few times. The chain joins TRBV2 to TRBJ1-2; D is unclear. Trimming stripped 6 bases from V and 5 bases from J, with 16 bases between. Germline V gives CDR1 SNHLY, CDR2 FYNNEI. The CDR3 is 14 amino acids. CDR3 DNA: TGTGCCAGCAGGCCCGGACTACACGATTATGGCTACACCTTC. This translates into CASRPGLHDYGYTF.

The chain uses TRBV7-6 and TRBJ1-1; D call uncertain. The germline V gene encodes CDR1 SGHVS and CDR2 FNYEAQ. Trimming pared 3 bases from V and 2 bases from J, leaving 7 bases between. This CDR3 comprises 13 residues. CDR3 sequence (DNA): TGTGCCAGCAGCTTCAACTACAACACTGAAGCTTTCTTT. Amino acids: CASSFNYNTEAFF.

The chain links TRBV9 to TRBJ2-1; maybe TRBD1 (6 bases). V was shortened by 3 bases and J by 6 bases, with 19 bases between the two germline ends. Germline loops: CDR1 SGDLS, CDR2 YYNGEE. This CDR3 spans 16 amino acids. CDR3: CASSAPDRSSGNEQFF. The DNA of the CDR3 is TGTGCCAGCAGCGCCCCCGACAGGTCAAGCGGCAATGAGCAGTTCTTC.